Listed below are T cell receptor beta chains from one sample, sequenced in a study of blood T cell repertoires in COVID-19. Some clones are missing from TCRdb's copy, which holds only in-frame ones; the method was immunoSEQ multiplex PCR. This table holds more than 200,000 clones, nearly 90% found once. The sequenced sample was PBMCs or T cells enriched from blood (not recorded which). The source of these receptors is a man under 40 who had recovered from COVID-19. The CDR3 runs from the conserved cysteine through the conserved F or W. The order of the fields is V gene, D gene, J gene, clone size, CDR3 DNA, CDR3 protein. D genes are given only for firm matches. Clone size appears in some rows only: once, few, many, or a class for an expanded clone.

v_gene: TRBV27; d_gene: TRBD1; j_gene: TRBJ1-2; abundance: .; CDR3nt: TGTGCCAGCAGTTTCCTTGGACAGGGCAGGCCGGGGGTTAGTGGCTACACCTTC; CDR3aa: CASSFLGQGRPGVSGYTF
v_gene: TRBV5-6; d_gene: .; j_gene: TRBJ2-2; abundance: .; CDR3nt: TGTGCCAGCAGCTCGATCAAGGGGGGGTCAAGCCCCGGGGAGCTGTTTTTT; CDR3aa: CASSSIKGGSSPGELFF
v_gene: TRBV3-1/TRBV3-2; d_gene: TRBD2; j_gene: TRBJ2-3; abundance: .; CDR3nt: TGTGCCAGCAGCCCACAACTAGCGGGAGTAGCGGATACGCAGTATTTT; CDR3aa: CASSPQLAGVADTQYF
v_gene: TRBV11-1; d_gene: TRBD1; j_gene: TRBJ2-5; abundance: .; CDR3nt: TGTGCCAGCAGCTATGACCGGGACAGCAAAGAGACCCAGTACTTC; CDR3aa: CASSYDRDSKETQYF
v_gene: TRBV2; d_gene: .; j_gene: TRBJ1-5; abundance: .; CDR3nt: TGTGCCAGCAGTGGGACTGTCGATAGCAATCAGCCCCAGCATTTT; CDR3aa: CASSGTVDSNQPQHF
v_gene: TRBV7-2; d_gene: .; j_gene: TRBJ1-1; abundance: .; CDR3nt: TGTGCCAGCAGCTTAGCGGTCCTGAGGGAAGCTTTCTTT; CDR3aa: CASSLAVLREAFF
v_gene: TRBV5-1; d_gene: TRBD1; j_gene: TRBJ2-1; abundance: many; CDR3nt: TGCGCCAGCAGCGGGACAGCCCAAACCCAGTTCTTC; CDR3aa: CASSGTAQTQFF
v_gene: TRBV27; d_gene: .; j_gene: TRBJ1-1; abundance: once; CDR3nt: TGTGCCAGCAGGGCCAGCCGGGACACTGAAGCTTTCTTT; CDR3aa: CASRASRDTEAFF
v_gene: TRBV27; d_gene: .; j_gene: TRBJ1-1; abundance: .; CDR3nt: TGTGCCAGCAGTTTAGTGAGTGCGACGGGGTACACTGAAGCTTTCTTT; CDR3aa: CASSLVSATGYTEAFF
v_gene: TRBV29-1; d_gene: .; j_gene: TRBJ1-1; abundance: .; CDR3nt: TGCAGCGTTGAATCCCCAATAGACACTGAAGCTTTCTTT; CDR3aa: CSVESPIDTEAFF
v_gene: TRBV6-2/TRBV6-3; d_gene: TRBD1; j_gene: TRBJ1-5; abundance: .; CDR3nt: TGTGCCAGCAGTTACGCTATGACAGGGGTAAGGAAATCAGTGCCCCAGCATTTT; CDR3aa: CASSYAMTGVRKSVPQHF
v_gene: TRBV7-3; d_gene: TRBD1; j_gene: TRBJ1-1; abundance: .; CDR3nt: TGTGCCAGCAGTAATACAGGGGATGGAGGAGCTTTCTTT; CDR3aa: CASSNTGDGGAFF
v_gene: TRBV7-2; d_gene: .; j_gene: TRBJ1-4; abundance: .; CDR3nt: TGTGCCAGCAGCTTAGCGGGGAGGGTAGGGGATGAAAAACTGTTTTTT; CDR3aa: CASSLAGRVGDEKLFF
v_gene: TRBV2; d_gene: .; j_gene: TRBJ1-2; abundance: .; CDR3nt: TGTGCCAGCAGTGTGGAGCAGACCGCGAATCATGGCTACACCTTC; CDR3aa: CASSVEQTANHGYTF
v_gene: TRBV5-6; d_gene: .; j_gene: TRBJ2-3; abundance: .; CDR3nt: TGTGCCAGCACCTTTGGAAGGAGCGCCTACCCGAGAACAGATACGCAGTATTTT; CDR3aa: CASTFGRSAYPRTDTQYF
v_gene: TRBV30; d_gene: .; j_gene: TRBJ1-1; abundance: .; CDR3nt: TGTGCCTGGAGTGTACTCAGGGTTATGGTCTTT; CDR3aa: CAWSVLRVMVF
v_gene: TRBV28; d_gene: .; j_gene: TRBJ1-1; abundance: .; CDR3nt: TGTGCCAGCAGCCCGGGGGGCAGTAACACTGAAGCTTTCTTT; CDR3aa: CASSPGGSNTEAFF
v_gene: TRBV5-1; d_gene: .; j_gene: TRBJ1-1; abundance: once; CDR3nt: TGCGCCAGCGCCACCTCGGGGGGCAGGGTCGCTGAAGCTTTCTTT; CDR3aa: CASATSGGRVAEAFF
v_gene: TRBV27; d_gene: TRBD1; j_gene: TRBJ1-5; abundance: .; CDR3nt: TGTGCCAGCAGTTGGGACAGGGATCAGCCCCAGCATTTT; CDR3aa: CASSWDRDQPQHF
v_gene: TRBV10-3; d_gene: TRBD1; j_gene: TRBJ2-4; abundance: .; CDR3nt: TGTGCCATCAGCAAGGGACAGAACCTAGCCAAAAACATTCAGTACTTC; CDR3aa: CAISKGQNLAKNIQYF
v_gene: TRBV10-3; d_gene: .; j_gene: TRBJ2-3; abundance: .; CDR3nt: TGTGCCACGCGACATACAGATACGCAGTATTTT; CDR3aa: CATRHTDTQYF
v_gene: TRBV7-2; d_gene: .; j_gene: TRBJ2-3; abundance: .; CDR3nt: TGTGCCAGCAGCTTAGACTACACAGATACGCAGTATTTT; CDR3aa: CASSLDYTDTQYF
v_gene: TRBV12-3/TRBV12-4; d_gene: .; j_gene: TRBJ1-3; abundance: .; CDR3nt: TGTGCCGCAGAGGCTGGAAACACCATATATTTT; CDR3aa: CAAEAGNTIYF
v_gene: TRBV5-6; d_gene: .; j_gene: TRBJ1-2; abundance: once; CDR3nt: TGTGCCAGCAGCTTGATGACAGGTGTCAGCGGCTACACCTTC; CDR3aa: CASSLMTGVSGYTF
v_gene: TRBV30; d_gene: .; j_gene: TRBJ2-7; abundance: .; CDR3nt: TGTGCCTGGAGTTTGGGGGGACTCTCCTACGAGCAGTACTTC; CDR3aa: CAWSLGGLSYEQYF
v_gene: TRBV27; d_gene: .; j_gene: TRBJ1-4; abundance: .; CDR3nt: TGTGCCAGCAGCTATCCGCAAGGACAGAGGATAATAGGATGCGAAAAACTGTTTTTT; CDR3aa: CASSYPQGQRIIGCEKLFF
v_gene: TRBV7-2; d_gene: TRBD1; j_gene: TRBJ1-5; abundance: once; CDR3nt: TGTGCCAGCAGCTCCCGACAGGGGGCCCATCAGCCCCAGCATTTT; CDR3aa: CASSSRQGAHQPQHF
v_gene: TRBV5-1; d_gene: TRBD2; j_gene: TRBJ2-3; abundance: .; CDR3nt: TGCGCCAGCAGCTTTCAAAGCGGGAGTACGTCAGATACGCAGTATTTT; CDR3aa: CASSFQSGSTSDTQYF
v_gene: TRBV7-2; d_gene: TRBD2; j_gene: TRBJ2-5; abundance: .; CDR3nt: TGTGCCAGCAGCTTAAGACTAGCGGAAAAAGAGACCCAGTACTTC; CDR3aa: CASSLRLAEKETQYF
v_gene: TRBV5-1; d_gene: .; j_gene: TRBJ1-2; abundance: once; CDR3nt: TGCGCCAGCAGTACAGGGCTCTCTAACTATGGCTACACCTTC; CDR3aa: CASSTGLSNYGYTF
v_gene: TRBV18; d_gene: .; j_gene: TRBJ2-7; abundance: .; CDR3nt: TGTGCCAGCTCACCCTTGGGGGGGGCTGCTTCCGAGCAGTACTTC; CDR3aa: CASSPLGGAASEQYF
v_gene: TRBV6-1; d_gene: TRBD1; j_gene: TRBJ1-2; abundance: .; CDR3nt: TGTGCCAGCAGTGAAGCCCCCGCAGGGGGATATGGCTACACCTTC; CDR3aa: CASSEAPAGGYGYTF
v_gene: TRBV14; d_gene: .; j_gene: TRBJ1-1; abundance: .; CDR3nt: TGTGCCAGCAGCCAAGACACCCAGGGGACTGAAGCTTTCTTT; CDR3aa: CASSQDTQGTEAFF
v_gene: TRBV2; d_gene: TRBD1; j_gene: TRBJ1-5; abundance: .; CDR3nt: TGTGCCAGCACATTCAGGGGGCTCGGTCAGCCCCAGCATTTT; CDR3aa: CASTFRGLGQPQHF
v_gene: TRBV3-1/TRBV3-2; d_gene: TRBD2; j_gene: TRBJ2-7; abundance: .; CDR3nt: TGTGCCAGCAGCCAAGGACCGACCACCCCAACGGGGGGTTCCGAGCAGTACTTC; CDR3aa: CASSQGPTTPTGGSEQYF
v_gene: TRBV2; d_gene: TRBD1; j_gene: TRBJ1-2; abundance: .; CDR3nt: TGTGCCAGCGGGACAGACAGAGGCTACACCTTC; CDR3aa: CASGTDRGYTF
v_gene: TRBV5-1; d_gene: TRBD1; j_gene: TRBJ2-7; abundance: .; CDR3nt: TGCGCCAGCAGCCTCCTACAGGGGGCTTACGAGCAGTACTTC; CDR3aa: CASSLLQGAYEQYF
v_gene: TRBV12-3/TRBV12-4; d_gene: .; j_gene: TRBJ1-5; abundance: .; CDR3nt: TGTGCCAGCAGTTTTAATAATCGTCAGCCCCAGCATTTT; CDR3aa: CASSFNNRQPQHF
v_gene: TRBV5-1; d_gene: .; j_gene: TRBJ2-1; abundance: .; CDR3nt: TGCGCCAGCAGCCGACGCAGGGGCCCCAGTCATGAGCAGTTCTTC; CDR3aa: CASSRRRGPSHEQFF
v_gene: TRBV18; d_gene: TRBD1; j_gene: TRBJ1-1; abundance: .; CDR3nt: TGTGCCAGCTCTACGAGACAGGGGGGTACTGAAGCTTTCTTT; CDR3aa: CASSTRQGGTEAFF
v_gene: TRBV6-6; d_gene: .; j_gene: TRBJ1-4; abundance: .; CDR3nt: TGTGCCAGCAGTTACCGGGGTGAGAATGAAAAACTGTTTTTT; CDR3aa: CASSYRGENEKLFF
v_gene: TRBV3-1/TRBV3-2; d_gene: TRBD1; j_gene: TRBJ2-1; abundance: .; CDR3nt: TGTGCCAGCAGCCCCGACAGGGTCTATCGGTTCTTC; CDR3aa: CASSPDRVYRFF
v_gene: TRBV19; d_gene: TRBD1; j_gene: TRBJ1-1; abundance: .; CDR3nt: TGTGCCACCAACGACAGGGCTGAAGCTTTCTTT; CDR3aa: CATNDRAEAFF
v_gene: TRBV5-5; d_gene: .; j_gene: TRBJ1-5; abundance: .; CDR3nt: TGTGCCAGCAGCTTGGGAGTTGGGGCCAGGGCTCAGCCCCAGCATTTT; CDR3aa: CASSLGVGARAQPQHF
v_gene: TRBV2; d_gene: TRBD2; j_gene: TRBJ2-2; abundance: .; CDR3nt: TGTGCCAGCAGTGAAGCGTCTAGCGGGAGGGCTAACGCCGGGGAGCTGTTTTTT; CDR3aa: CASSEASSGRANAGELFF
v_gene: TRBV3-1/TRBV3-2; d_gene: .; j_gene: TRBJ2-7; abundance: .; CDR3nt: TGTGCCAGCAGCCAAAGGGGTTTGTACGAGCAGTACTTC; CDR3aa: CASSQRGLYEQYF
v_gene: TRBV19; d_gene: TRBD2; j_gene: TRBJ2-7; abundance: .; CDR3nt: TGTGCCAGTAAGCCCTATTTGGCTAGCGGGGTAACCAACTCCTACGAGCAGTACTTC; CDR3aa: CASKPYLASGVTNSYEQYF
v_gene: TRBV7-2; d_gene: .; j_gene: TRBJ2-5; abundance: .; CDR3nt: TGTGCCAGCAGCTTAGCGGGGGCGGCAGAGACCCAGTACTTC; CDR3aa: CASSLAGAAETQYF
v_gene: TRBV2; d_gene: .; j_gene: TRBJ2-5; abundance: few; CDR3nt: TGTGCCAGCAGCGCGGGTCAGCAAGAGACCCAGTACTTC; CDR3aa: CASSAGQQETQYF
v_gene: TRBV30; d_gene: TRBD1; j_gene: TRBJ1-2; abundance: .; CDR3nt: TGTGCCTGGAGTGTACCGAAAGGACAGGTAAACGGCTACACCTTC; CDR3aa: CAWSVPKGQVNGYTF
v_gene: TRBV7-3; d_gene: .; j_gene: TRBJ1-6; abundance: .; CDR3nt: TGTGCCAGCAGCTTAAAGGGGACCTATAATTCACCCCTCCACTTT; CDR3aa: CASSLKGTYNSPLHF
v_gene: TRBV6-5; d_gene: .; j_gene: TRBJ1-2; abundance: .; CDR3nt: TGTGCCAGCAGTTACTCGCCAGGGAATAGCTACACCTTC; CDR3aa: CASSYSPGNSYTF